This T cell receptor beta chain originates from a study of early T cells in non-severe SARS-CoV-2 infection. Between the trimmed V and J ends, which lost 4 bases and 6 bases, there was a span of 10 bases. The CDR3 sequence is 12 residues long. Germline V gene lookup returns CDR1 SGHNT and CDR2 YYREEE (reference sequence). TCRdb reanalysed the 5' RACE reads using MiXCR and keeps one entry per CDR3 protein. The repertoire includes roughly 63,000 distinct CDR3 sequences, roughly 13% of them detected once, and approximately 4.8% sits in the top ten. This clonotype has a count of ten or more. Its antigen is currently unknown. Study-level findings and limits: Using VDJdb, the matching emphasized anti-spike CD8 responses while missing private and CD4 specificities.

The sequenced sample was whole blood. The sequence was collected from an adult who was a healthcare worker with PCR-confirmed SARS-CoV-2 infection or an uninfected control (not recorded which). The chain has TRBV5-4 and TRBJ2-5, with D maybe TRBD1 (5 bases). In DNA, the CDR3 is TGTGCCAGCAGCCCAGACAGACAGACCCAGTACTTC. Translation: CASSPDRQTQYF.